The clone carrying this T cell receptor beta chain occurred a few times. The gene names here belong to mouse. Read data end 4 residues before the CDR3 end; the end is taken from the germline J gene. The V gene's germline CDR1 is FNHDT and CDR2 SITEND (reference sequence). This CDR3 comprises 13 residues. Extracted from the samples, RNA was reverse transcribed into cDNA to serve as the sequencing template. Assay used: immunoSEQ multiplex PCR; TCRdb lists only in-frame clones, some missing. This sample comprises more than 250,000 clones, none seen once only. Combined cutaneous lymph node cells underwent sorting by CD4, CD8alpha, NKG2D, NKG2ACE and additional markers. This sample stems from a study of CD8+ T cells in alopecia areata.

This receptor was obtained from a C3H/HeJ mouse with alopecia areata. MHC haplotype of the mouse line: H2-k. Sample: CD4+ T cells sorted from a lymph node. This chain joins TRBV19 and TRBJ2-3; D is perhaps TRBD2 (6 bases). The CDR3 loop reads CASSIGGEETLYF. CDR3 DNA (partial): TGTGCCAGCAGTATAGGGGGGGAAGAA.